The clone carrying this T cell receptor beta chain was counted many times. It was with unique molecular identifiers that the TCRbeta library was prepared. TCRdb reprocessed the PCR reads with MiXCR, giving one entry per CDR3 protein. The sample consists of some 280,000 distinct CDR3 sequences, 9.9% of them appearing once. This sample is drawn from a study of T-cell reconstitution after alpha-beta-depleted transplantation in children. CDR3 length: 14 residues. The germline V and J ends were trimmed by 5 bases and 3 bases, with 15 bases remaining between them. The germline CDR1 and CDR2 sequences are SGHRS and YFSETQ.

This chain uses TRBV5-1 with TRBJ2-7; no clear D. The receptor was isolated from a human donor who donated a stem cell graft to a child with SCID. The source material was PBMCs from the stem cell graft donor, sampled from the stem cell graft. CDR3 sequence (DNA): TGCGCCAGCAGAATCGGCGAAAAATTCTACGAGCAGTACTTC. This sequence encodes CASRIGEKFYEQYF.